This T cell receptor (beta chain) was documented in a study of blood T cell repertoires in COVID-19. Study overall: Sources were T cells, B-cell-depleted T cells, or PBMCs; the material itself was cDNA or gDNA.

The CDR3 sequence is 17 residues long. In germline, CDR1 is SEHNR, CDR2 FQNEAQ (reference sequence). V trimming: 4 bases; J trimming: 2 bases; junction bases outside the gene matches: 10. In the study's own analysis: The authors estimated nucleated cell counts from reference gene primer amplification. Here immunoSEQ multiplex PCR was the method, and the copy in TCRdb shows in-frame clones only, minus some. Clone size and the V and J calls come from that table; the DNA yielded D and trimming. The table includes about 240,000 clones, around 90% detected once. The receptor was isolated from a man aged 60-69 years who had recovered from COVID-19. Sequences were obtained from peripheral blood. The gene calls are TRBV7-9 and TRBJ1-2, with 10 bases fitting TRBD1. CDR3 amino acids: CASSSGTRDRGNYGYTF. The CDR3 region has the DNA TGTGCCAGCAGCTCGGGAACCCGGGACAGGGGAAACTATGGCTACACCTTC.